This TCR beta chain is drawn from a study of OX40 agonist ivuxolimab in advanced cancers. About the research overall: Clinicians treated patients with ivuxolimab, an agonistic anti-OX40 (CD134) antibody. Three patients showed partial responses: one hepatocellular carcinoma and two cutaneous melanoma cases. Earlier anti-PD-1, anti-PD-L1 or anti-CTLA-4 therapy was permitted; less than 50% had received some.

Overall study findings and caveats: Within 6 weeks, CD4+ and CD8+ blood T cells expanded clonally at 0.1 to 3.0 mg/kg.

Repertoires were generated with immunoSEQ multiplex PCR, while TCRdb's copy carries only in-frame clones and drops some. Of about 59,000 clones in the sample, about 90% were seen once. A note on this clone: No antigen is known for it.

V was pared by 0 bases and J by 10 bases, with 13 bases between. Looked up from germline, CDR1 is SNHLY and CDR2 is FYNNEI. This CDR3 has 15 residues. This specimen consisted of CD4+ or CD8+ T cells sorted from blood, obtained in a trial of the OX40 agonist ivuxolimab. The chain has TRBV2 and TRBJ1-6; D might be TRBD1 (5 bases). The receptor was derived from an adult with an advanced solid tumor such as melanoma, head and neck, liver or kidney cancer. The CDR3 DNA reads as TGTGCCAGCAGTGAAGCGCGGGCAGGGAACTCACCCCTCCACTTT. Encoded protein: CASSEARAGNSPLHF.